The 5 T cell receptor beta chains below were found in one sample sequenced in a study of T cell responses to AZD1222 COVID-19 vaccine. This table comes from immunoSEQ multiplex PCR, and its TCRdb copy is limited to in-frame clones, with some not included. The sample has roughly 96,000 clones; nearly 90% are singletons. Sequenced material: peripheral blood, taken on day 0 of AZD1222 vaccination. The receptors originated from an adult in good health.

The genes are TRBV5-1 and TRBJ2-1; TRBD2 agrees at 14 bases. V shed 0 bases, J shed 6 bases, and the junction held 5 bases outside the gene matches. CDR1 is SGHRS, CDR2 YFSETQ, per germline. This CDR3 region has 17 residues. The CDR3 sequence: CASSLGLAGGLANEQFF. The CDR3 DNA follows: TGCGCCAGCAGCTTGGGACTAGCGGGGGGGCTGGCCAATGAGCAGTTCTTC.

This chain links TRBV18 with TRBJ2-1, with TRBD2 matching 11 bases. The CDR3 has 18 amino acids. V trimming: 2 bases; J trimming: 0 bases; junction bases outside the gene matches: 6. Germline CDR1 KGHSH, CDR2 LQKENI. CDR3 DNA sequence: TGTGCCAGCTCACCATGGTATACTAGCGGGGGCTCCTACAATGAGCAGTTCTTC. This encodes CASSPWYTSGGSYNEQFF.

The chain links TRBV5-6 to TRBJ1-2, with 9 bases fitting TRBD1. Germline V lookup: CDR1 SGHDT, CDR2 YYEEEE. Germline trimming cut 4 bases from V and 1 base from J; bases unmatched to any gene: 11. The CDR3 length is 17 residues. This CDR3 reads CASSLRTGVRGNYGYTF. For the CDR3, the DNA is TGTGCCAGCAGCCTCCGGACAGGGGTTCGGGGTAACTATGGCTACACCTTC.

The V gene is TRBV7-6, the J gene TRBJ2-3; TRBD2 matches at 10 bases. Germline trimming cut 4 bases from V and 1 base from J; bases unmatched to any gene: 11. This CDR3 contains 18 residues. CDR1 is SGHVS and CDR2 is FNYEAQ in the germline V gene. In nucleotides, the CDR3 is TGTGCCAGCAGCTGGAATTCCGGAGCGGGGGGGCGCACAGATACGCAGTATTTT. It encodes CASSWNSGAGGRTDTQYF.

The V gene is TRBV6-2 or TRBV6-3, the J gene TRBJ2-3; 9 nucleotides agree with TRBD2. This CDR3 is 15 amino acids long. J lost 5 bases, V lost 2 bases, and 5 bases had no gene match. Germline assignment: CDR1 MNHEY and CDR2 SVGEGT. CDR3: CASSYTRGGEDTQYF. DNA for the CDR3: TGTGCCAGCAGTTACACGCGGGGGGGTGAAGATACGCAGTATTTT.